Following are 24 T cell receptor beta chains from one sample sequenced in a study of regulatory T cells in long-lasting Graves disease (dated by TCRdb to the early 2020s). The time point label here, explained by the study, means: newly diagnosed GD, antithyroid drugs for less than 3 months. RNA was extracted from PBMCs in TRIzol for both TCR sequencing and RNA sequencing. Library construction relied on multiplex PCR. This sample was sequenced with an Illumina HiSeq 4000. CDR3 regions were amplified by Arm-PCR with iRepertoire HTBI primers to construct TCR beta libraries. The public sequencing data were trimmed at Q25 with fastp and processed into clonotypes with MiXCR by TCRdb, which kept only in-frame beta chains. Entries that share a CDR3 protein sequence are merged under the most common genes and DNA. The table for this sample lists 550,000 to 650,000 distinct CDR3 sequences; roughly 16% of them were counted only once. The ten largest clones add up to around 11% of the sample.

These sequences were also reported in another study, on T cells in Graves' hyperthyroidism and ophthalmopathy.

The specimen comprised peripheral blood mononuclear cells (PBMCs), sampled at new diagnosis, from a patient treated with antithyroid drugs. These receptors were taken from a young man with Graves disease. Donor details come from another sample of the same person, matched by shared clones.

This chain uses TRBV4-1 with TRBJ2-6; no reliable D call. V shed 1 base and J shed 0 bases, with 10 bases lying between them. The CDR3 runs 17 residues. CDR1 is MGHRA and CDR2 is YSYEKL in the germline V gene. CDR3 in amino acids: CASSQVWRSSGANVLTF. CDR3 nucleotide sequence: TGCGCCAGCAGCCAAGTCTGGCGTAGCTCTGGGGCCAACGTCCTGACTTTC.

This clonotype was recorded at least ten times. The chain couples TRBV20-1 to TRBJ1-5; D might be TRBD1 (5 bases). Between the trimmed V and J ends, which lost 6 bases and 6 bases, there was a span of 21 bases. The length of the CDR3 is 15 residues. Germline-derived CDR1 and CDR2 are DFQATT and SNEGSKA (reference sequence). Written as DNA, the CDR3 is TGCAGTGCCGGGAGGGTTTGGGGTGGGGGTCAGCCCCAGCATTTT. This sequence encodes CSAGRVWGGGQPQHF.

This clonotype has a count of ten or more. The chain is built from TRBV11-3 and TRBJ1-1; 12 bases align to TRBD1. CDR1 and CDR2 (germline): SGHNT, YENEEA. V gave up 2 bases and J gave up 3 bases; unmatched junction bases: 4. There are 16 residues in the CDR3. The CDR3: CASSLRDRGRDTEAFF. Written as DNA, the CDR3 is TGTGCCAGCAGCTTACGGGACAGGGGGCGAGACACTGAAGCTTTCTTT.

This clonotype has a count of ten or more. The CDR3 loop reads CASSDDYRGTQETQYF. Here the CDR3 DNA reads TGTGCCAGCAGTGATGATTACAGGGGAACCCAAGAGACCCAGTACTTC. The V call is TRBV6-1, the J call TRBJ2-5, with 7 bases identical to TRBD1. The V gene's germline CDR1 is MNHNS and CDR2 SASEGT. Unmatched junction bases numbered 8, after V lost 3 bases and J lost 1 base. This CDR3 contains 16 residues.

This clonotype occurred many times. The V gene is TRBV27, the J gene TRBJ1-6; tentatively, D is TRBD1 (6 bases). The V end lost 7 bases, the J end lost 6 bases, and 16 bases lay between the germline ends. Germline V gene sequence: CDR1 MNHEY, CDR2 SMNVEV (reference sequence). This CDR3 region has 15 residues. For the CDR3, the DNA is TGTGCCAGCACCCCTAACGGGACACCTAATTCACCCCTCCACTTT. Amino acids: CASTPNGTPNSPLHF.

J is TRBJ2-1 and V is TRBV19; 7 positions agree with TRBD2. CDR1 is LNHDA and CDR2 is SQIVND in the germline V gene (reference sequence). This CDR3 spans 15 amino acids. After removal of 10 bases from V and 1 base from J, the junction contained 10 bases not matched to a gene. The CDR3 DNA follows: TGTGCCACCCCCGAAGGACTAGAGTCCTACAATGAGCAGTTCTTC. Its protein is CATPEGLESYNEQFF.

This clonotype was seen a handful of times. The chain joins TRBV27 to TRBJ2-7, with no clear D. Germline V lookup: CDR1 MNHEY, CDR2 SMNVEV (reference sequence). Between the trimmed V and J ends, which lost 6 bases and 2 bases, there was a span of 11 bases. The CDR3 totals 13 residues. The CDR3 is CASRVAATYEQYF. CDR3 nucleotides: TGTGCCAGCAGAGTGGCGGCAACCTACGAGCAGTACTTC.

The rearrangement uses TRBV28 and TRBJ2-2; tentatively, D is TRBD2 (5 bases). Trimming took off 8 bases at V and 3 bases at J, with 10 bases between the two ends. The germline gives CDR1 MDHEN, CDR2 SYDVKM. There are 13 residues in the CDR3. The CDR3 reads CASRDLDTGELFF. In DNA, the CDR3 is TGTGCCAGCCGGGATCTCGACACCGGGGAGCTGTTTTTT.

This clonotype appeared a few times. The rearrangement uses TRBV6-1 and TRBJ2-7, with a tentative D call TRBD2 (5 bases). The CDR3 has 12 residues. The V end was cut by 3 bases, the J end by 6 bases, with 9 bases between. Germline lookup yields CDR1 MNHNS and CDR2 SASEGT. The CDR3 sequence is CASSEGESEQYF. CDR3 nucleotides: TGTGCCAGCAGTGAGGGAGAAAGCGAGCAGTACTTC.

This clonotype was observed a handful of times. This sequence joins TRBV28 and TRBJ1-5, with D possibly being TRBD1 (5 bases). The V and J ends lost 6 bases and 4 bases respectively, with 13 bases between them. The CDR3 covers 14 residues. The V gene's germline CDR1 is MDHEN and CDR2 SYDVKM. Here the CDR3 DNA reads TGTGCCAGCAGCACAAGTGGGGGAAATCAGCCCCAGCATTTT. Protein: CASSTSGGNQPQHF.

The chain uses TRBV5-1 and TRBJ2-7; 8 positions match TRBD1. The germline V gene has CDR1 SGHRS and CDR2 YFSETQ. The CDR3 is made up of 18 amino acids. After removal of 4 bases from V and 4 bases from J, the junction contained 19 bases not matched to a gene. CDR3 residues: CASSVDRATFGEGYEQYF. The CDR3 DNA sequence: TGCGCCAGCAGCGTGGACAGGGCCACTTTCGGCGAGGGTTACGAGCAGTACTTC.

This clonotype was found a few times. V gene TRBV30 combines with J gene TRBJ1-2, with no clear D. Trimming shortened V by 3 bases and J by 8 bases, and 10 bases separated the two germline ends. Germline V gene lookup returns CDR1 GTSNPN and CDR2 SVGIG (reference sequence). CDR3 length: 11 amino acids. The CDR3 bases are TGTGCCTGGAGACGGTCCGGCGGCTACACCTTC. Its translation: CAWRRSGGYTF.

This clonotype was recorded at least ten times. The V call is TRBV12-3 or TRBV12-4, the J call TRBJ2-7, with 8 bases that match TRBD2. The V gene end was trimmed by 3 bases and the J gene end by 3 bases; junction bases not matched to a gene: 7. The CDR3 has 15 residues. CDR3 DNA: TGTGCCAGCAGTTTTTCACTAGCGGAAATCTACGAGCAGTACTTC. Amino acid sequence: CASSFSLAEIYEQYF.

This clonotype was picked up a small number of times. The V call is TRBV10-3, the J call TRBJ1-2; D is possibly TRBD1 (6 bases). Per the germline V gene, CDR1 is ENHRY and CDR2 is SYGVKD. The CDR3 covers 14 residues. Trimming cost V 6 bases and J 0 bases, with 11 bases left between them. The chain's CDR3 is CAISQDRANYGYTF. For the CDR3, the DNA is TGTGCCATCAGCCAGGACAGAGCTAACTATGGCTACACCTTC.

This clonotype was counted a few times. The CDR3 nucleotides read TGTGCCAGCAGAGGGGACAGGGGGAGGAATGGCTACACCTTC. This gives the protein CASRGDRGRNGYTF. The genes are TRBV27 and TRBJ1-2, with 11 bases lining up with TRBD1. V shed 6 bases and J 6 bases; nucleotides not matched to a gene: 6. This CDR3 has 14 residues. CDR1 and CDR2 from the germline V gene are MNHEY and SMNVEV (reference sequence).

The V gene is TRBV10-2, the J gene TRBJ1-3; D is uncertain. Per the germline V gene, CDR1 is WSHSY and CDR2 is SAAADI. This CDR3 has 13 residues. V was clipped by 5 bases and J by 3 bases, with 8 bases between them. The DNA for the CDR3 is TGCGCCAGCAGTACGGGCTTTGGAAACACCATATATTTT. Its protein product is CASSTGFGNTIYF.

The rearrangement links TRBV20-1 to TRBJ2-3; D may match TRBD1 or TRBD2 (5 bases each). Trimming pared 7 bases from V and 0 bases from J, leaving 14 bases between. The CDR3 loop spans 14 amino acids. Per the germline V gene, CDR1 is DFQATT and CDR2 is SNEGSKA (reference sequence). CDR3 bases: TGCAGTGTCAGAAACGGGGCTAGCACAGATACGCAGTATTTT. Amino acids: CSVRNGASTDTQYF.

The rearrangement links TRBV19 to TRBJ2-7; a weak D match, TRBD2 (6 bases). V was trimmed by 5 bases and J by 1 base, leaving 12 bases between them. The CDR3 length is 14 residues. The germline V gene encodes CDR1 LNHDA and CDR2 SQIVND (reference sequence). This CDR3 is CASSLRDFSYEQYF. The CDR3 DNA follows: TGTGCCAGTAGTCTCCGGGACTTTTCCTACGAGCAGTACTTC.

The sample holds a few counts of this clonotype. This sequence joins TRBV9 and TRBJ1-2, with TRBD1 as a possible D gene (5 bases). V gave up 4 bases and J gave up 3 bases, with 16 bases separating them. Germline CDR1 is SGDLS and CDR2 is YYNGEE. The CDR3 has 15 residues. The CDR3 spells CASSNRRVADYGYTF. The CDR3 DNA sequence: TGTGCCAGCAGCAACCGCAGGGTGGCGGACTATGGCTACACCTTC.

Many counts were recorded for this clonotype. In DNA form, the CDR3 reads TGCGCCAGCAGCCCCGATTTAACCTACGAGCAGTACTTC. It is translated as CASSPDLTYEQYF. J is TRBJ2-7 and V is TRBV5-1; no reliable D call. With 4 bases removed from V and 2 bases from J, the gap between germline ends came to 10 bases. Germline V lookup: CDR1 SGHRS, CDR2 YFSETQ. The CDR3 loop spans 13 amino acids.

This clonotype was seen more than once but under ten times. The chain employs TRBV5-1 and TRBJ2-1; TRBD2 matches at 13 bases. Germline trimming cut 3 bases from V and 6 bases from J; bases unmatched to any gene: 3. The CDR3 covers 15 residues. The germline V gene has CDR1 SGHRS and CDR2 YFSETQ. The CDR3 is CASSSGLAGTNEQFF. The CDR3 region has the DNA TGCGCCAGCAGCTCGGGACTAGCGGGGACCAATGAGCAGTTCTTC.

This clonotype has only a few counts. This rearrangement joins TRBV11-2 to TRBJ2-3; D is possibly TRBD2 (6 bases). V was shortened by 3 bases and J by 2 bases, with 18 bases between the two germline ends. The CDR3 has 17 amino acids. Germline V gene lookup returns CDR1 SGHAT and CDR2 FQNNGV. The CDR3 DNA sequence: TGTGCCAGCAGCTTTGGGTTGGGGGGTAGGGACACAGATACGCAGTATTTT. Translation gives CASSFGLGGRDTDTQYF.

This clonotype was recorded many times. The V gene is TRBV27, the J gene TRBJ1-5; 8 bases match TRBD1. The CDR3 length is 17 residues. With V trimmed by 6 bases and J by 0 bases, 10 bases remained unmatched. Germline V gives CDR1 MNHEY, CDR2 SMNVEV (reference sequence). The CDR3 nucleotides read TGTGCCAGCAGGATGGGACAGGCGGATTATAGCAATCAGCCCCAGCATTTT. This gives the protein CASRMGQADYSNQPQHF.

This clonotype occurred many times. J is TRBJ2-5 and V is TRBV28, with 7 bases matching TRBD1. The germline gives CDR1 MDHEN, CDR2 SYDVKM. The V gene end was trimmed by 3 bases and the J gene end by 2 bases; junction bases not matched to a gene: 3. The CDR3 totals 14 residues. The CDR3 region has the DNA TGTGCCAGCAGTTTTCGGGACAGTCAAGAGACCCAGTACTTC. Its translation is CASSFRDSQETQYF. The full variable domain, rest sourced from reference TRBV28 and TRBJ2-5, is DVKVTQSSRYLVKRTGEKVFLECVQDMDHENMFWYRQDPGLGLRLIYFSYDVKMKEKGDIPEGYSVSREKKERFSLILESASTNQTSMYLCASSFRDSQETQYFGPGTRLLVL.